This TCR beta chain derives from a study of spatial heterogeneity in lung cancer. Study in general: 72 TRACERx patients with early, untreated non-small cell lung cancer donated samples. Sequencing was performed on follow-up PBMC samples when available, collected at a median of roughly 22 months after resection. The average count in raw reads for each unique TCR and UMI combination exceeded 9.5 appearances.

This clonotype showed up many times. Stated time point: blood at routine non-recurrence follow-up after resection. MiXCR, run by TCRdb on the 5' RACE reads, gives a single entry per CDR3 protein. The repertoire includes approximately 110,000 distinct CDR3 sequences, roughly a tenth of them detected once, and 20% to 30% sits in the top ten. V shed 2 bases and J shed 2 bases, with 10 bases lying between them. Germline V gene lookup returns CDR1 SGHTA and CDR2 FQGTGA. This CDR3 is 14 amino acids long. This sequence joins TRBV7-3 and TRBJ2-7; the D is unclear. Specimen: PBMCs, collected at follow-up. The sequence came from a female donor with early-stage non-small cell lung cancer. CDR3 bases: TGTGCCAGCAGCTTACTCAGCTTAACCTACGAGCAGTACGTC. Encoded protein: CASSLLSLTYEQYV.